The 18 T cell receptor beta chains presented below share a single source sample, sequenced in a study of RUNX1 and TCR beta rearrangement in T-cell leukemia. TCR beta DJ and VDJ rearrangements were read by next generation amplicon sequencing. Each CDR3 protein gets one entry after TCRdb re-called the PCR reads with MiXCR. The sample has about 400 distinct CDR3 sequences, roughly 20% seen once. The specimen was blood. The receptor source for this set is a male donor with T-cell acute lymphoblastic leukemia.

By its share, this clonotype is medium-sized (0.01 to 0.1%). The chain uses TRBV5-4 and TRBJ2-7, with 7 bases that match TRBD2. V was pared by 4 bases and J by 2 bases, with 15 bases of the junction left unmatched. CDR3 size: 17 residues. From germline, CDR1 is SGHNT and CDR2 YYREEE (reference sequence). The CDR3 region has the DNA TGTGCCAGCAGCAGGGCGGGGGTCGCGGGACTCACCTACGAGCAGTACTTC. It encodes CASSRAGVAGLTYEQYF.

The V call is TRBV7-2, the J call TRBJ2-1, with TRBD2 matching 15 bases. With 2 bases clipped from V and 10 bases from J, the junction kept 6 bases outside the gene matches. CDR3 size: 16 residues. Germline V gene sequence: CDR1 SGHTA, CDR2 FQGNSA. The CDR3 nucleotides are TGTGCCAGCAGCTTAAATTCAGGGACTAGCGGGAGGGAGCAGTTCTTC. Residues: CASSLNSGTSGREQFF.

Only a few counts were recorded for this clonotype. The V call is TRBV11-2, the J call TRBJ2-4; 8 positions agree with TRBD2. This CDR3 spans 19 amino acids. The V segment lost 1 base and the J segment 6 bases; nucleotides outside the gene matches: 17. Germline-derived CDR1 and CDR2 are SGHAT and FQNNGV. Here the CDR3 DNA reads TGTGCCAGCAGCTTAGTTAAAGGACTGACGGGGGGGGGAGGAAACATTCAGTACTTC. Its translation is CASSLVKGLTGGGGNIQYF. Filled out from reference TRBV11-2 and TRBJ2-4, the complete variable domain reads EAGVAQSPRYKIIEKRQSVAFWCNPISGHATLYWYQQILGQGPKLLIQFQNNGVVDDSQLPKDRFSAERLKGVDSTLKIQPAKLEDSAVYLCASSLVKGLTGGGGNIQYFGAGTRLSVL.

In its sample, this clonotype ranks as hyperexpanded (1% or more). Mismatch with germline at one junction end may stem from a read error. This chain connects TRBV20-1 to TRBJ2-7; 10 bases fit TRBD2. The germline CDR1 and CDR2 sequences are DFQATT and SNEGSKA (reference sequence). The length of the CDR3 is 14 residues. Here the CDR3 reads CSAGEPSGSYEQYF. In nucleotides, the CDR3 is TGCAGTGCTGGAGAGCCTAGCGGGAGTTACGAGCAGTACTTC.

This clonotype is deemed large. The CDR3 nucleotides read TGTGCCAGCAGTTTTGGGGGAGGCGGAAACACCATATATTTT. Translating it yields CASSFGGGGNTIYF. This chain links TRBV12-3 or TRBV12-4 with TRBJ1-3; TRBD1 might be the D (5 bases). V lost 3 bases, J lost 4 bases, and 10 bases lay in between. This CDR3 has 14 amino acids.

The CDR3 bases are TGCAGCGTTGCATCTTCGGGATACCCCTACAATGAGCAGTTCTTC. Translated, it gives CSVASSGYPYNEQFF. The V call is TRBV29-1, the J call TRBJ2-1, with D possibly TRBD2 on 5 matching bases. This CDR3 has 15 amino acids. The V and J ends lost 4 bases and 2 bases respectively, with 15 bases between them. Germline CDR1 reads SQVTM; CDR2 reads ANQGSEA.

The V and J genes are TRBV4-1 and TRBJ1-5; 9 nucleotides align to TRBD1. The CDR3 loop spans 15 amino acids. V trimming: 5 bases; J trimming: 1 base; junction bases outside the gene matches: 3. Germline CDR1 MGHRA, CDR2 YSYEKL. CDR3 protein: CASSGQGLSNQPQHF. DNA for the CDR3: TGCGCCAGCAGCGGACAGGGGCTGAGCAATCAGCCCCAGCATTTT.

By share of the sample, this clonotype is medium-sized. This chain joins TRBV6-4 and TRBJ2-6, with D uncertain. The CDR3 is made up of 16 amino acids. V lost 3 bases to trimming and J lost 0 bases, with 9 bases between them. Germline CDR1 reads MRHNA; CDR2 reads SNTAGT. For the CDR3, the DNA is TGTGCCAGCAGTGAGGGTCCCAGCTCTGGGGCCAACGTCCTGACTTTC. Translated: CASSEGPSSGANVLTF.

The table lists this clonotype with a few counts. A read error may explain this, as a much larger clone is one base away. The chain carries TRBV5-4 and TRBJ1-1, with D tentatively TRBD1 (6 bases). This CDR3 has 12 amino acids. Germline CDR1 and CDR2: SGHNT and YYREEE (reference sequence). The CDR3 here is CASSTGNAEAFF. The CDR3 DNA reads TGTGCCAGCAGCACAGGGAACGCTGAAGCTTTCTTT.

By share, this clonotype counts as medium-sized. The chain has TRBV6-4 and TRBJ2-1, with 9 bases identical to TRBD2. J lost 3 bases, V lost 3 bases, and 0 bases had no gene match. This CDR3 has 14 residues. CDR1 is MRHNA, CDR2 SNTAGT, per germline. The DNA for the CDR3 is TGTGCCAGCAGTGAGCGGGAGGGCTACAATGAGCAGTTCTTC. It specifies CASSEREGYNEQFF.

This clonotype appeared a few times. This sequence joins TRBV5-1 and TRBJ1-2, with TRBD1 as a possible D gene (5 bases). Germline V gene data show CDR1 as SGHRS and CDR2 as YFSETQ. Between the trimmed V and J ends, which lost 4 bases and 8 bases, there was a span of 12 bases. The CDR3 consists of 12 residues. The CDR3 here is CASSRDVEGYTF. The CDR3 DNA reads TGCGCCAGCAGCCGGGACGTGGAGGGCTACACCTTC. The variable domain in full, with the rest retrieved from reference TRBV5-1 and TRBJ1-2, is KAGVTQTPRYLIKTRGQQVTLSCSPISGHRSVSWYQQTPGQGLQFLFEYFSETQRNKGNFPGRFSGRQFSNSRSEMNVSTLELGDSALYLCASSRDVEGYTFGSGTRLTVV.

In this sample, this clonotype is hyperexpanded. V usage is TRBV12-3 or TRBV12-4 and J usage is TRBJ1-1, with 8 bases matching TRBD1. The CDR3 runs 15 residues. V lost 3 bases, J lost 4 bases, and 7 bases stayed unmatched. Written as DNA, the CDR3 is TGTGCCAGCAGTTTTTCCCACAGGGGGAGCACTGAAGCTTTCTTT. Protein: CASSFSHRGSTEAFF.

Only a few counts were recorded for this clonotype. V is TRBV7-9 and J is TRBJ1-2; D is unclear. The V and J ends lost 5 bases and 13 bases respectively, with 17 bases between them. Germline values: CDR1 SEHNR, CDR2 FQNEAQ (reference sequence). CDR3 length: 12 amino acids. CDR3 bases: TGTGCCAGCAGCCACGGGTCTCCTGGGAGCACCTTC. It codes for CASSHGSPGSTF.

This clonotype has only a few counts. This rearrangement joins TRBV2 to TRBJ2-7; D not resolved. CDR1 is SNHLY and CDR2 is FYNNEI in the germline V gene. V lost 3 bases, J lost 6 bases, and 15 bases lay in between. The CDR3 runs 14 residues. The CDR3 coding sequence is TGTGCCAGCAGTGAGATCCCCTCCCCCGGCGAGCAGTACTTC. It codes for CASSEIPSPGEQYF. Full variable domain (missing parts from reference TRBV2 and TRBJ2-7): EPEVTQTPSHQVTQMGQEVILRCVPISNHLYFYWYRQILGQKVEFLVSFYNNEISEKSEIFDDQFSVERPDGSNFTLKIRSTKLEDSAMYFCASSEIPSPGEQYFGPGTRLTVT.

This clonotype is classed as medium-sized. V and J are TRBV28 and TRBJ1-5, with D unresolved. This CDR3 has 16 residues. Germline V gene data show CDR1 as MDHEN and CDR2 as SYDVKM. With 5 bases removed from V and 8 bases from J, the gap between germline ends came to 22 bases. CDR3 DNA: TGTGCCAGCAGTGACCCGGCTGAGGGAACAATCAAGCCCCAGCATTTT. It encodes CASSDPAEGTIKPQHF.

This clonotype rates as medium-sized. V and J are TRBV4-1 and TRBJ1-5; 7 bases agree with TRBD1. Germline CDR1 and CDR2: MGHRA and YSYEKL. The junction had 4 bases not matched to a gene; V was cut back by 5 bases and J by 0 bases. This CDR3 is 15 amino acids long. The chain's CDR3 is CASSLQGLSNQPQHF. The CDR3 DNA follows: TGCGCCAGCAGCTTACAGGGGCTTAGCAATCAGCCCCAGCATTTT.

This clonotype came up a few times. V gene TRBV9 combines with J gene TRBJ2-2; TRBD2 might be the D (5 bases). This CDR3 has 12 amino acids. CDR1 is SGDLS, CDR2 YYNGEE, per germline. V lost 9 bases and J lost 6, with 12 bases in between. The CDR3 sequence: CATSKAAGELFF. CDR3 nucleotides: TGTGCCACGAGTAAAGCGGCCGGGGAGCTGTTTTTT.

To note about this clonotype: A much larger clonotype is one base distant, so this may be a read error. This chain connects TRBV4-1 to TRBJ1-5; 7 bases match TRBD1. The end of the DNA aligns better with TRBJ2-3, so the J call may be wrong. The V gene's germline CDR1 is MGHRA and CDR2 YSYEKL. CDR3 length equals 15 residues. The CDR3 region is CASSLQGLSNQPQYF. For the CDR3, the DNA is TGCGCCAGCAGCTTACAGGGGCTTAGCAATCAGCCCCAGTATTTT.